These 28 T cell receptor beta chains were sequenced from one sample in a study of cytomegalovirus exposure and HLA in healthy donors. Sequencing used immunoSEQ multiplex PCR; TCRdb keeps in-frame clones, though not all of them. This repertoire shows about 160,000 clones, roughly 90% found once; its top ten account for about 5.8%. Sequenced sample: PBMCs. The receptors shown here come from a woman in her 30s in good health and CMV-seronegative.

The rearrangement joins TRBV4-1 to TRBJ2-3; no clear D gene. The ends were cut back, 1 base at V and 6 bases at J, with 5 bases in the middle. Germline values: CDR1 MGHRA, CDR2 YSYEKL. CDR3 size: 12 residues. The CDR3 region is CASSQGVDTQYF. CDR3 coding DNA: TGCGCCAGCAGCCAAGGGGTGGATACGCAGTATTTT.

This chain links TRBV19 with TRBJ1-2; no firm D call. V was trimmed by 4 bases and J by 3 bases, leaving 24 bases between them. Germline CDR1 and CDR2: LNHDA and SQIVND (reference sequence). The CDR3 consists of 18 residues. The CDR3 bases are TGTGCCAGTAGTACTTACCTTCTTACGGAGGATGTTGACTATGGCTACACCTTC. Protein sequence: CASSTYLLTEDVDYGYTF.

The chain links TRBV5-1 to TRBJ2-3; 14 nucleotides align to TRBD2. Germline values: CDR1 SGHRS, CDR2 YFSETQ. CDR3 length: 14 residues. V trimming: 4 bases; J trimming: 10 bases; junction bases outside the gene matches: 5. DNA for the CDR3: TGCGCCAGCAGCCCGGGGACTAGCGGGAGCGCGCAGTATTTT. Translation: CASSPGTSGSAQYF.

The rearrangement uses TRBV4-2 and TRBJ2-2, with D possibly matching TRBD2 (7 bases). The CDR3 runs 18 residues. V was shortened by 0 bases and J by 7 bases, with 21 bases between the two germline ends. The germline V gene has CDR1 LGHNA and CDR2 YNFKEQ. In DNA form, the CDR3 reads TGTGCCAGCAGCCAAGATCTTCATGGGGGGGCCCGTGGCGGGGAGCTGTTTTTT. Amino acids: CASSQDLHGGARGGELFF.

The chain couples TRBV19 to TRBJ1-1; 8 bases match TRBD1. With V trimmed by 6 bases and J by 5 bases, 8 bases remained unmatched. This CDR3 contains 14 residues. Germline values: CDR1 LNHDA, CDR2 SQIVND (reference sequence). The CDR3 protein is CASSPDRGITEAFF. The CDR3 DNA reads TGTGCCAGTAGCCCAGACAGGGGTATTACTGAAGCTTTCTTT.

The J gene is TRBJ2-2, the V gene TRBV15; D uncertain. Per germline, CDR1 LNHNV and CDR2 YYDKDF (reference sequence). The ends were cut back, 1 base at V and 1 base at J, with 7 bases in the middle. The CDR3 is 15 amino acids. CDR3 sequence: CATSRGPGNTGELFF. CDR3 sequence (DNA): TGTGCCACCAGCAGAGGCCCCGGGAACACCGGGGAGCTGTTTTTT.

This chain links TRBV4-3 with TRBJ2-3, with D possibly being TRBD2 (6 bases). V was pared by 0 bases and J by 4 bases, with 8 bases between. The germline V gene encodes CDR1 LGHNA and CDR2 YSLEER. This CDR3 has 14 amino acids. CDR3 DNA: TGCGCCAGCAGCCAAGAGGGAGGCGCAGATACGCAGTATTTT. Its translation is CASSQEGGADTQYF.

The chain uses TRBV11-1 and TRBJ2-1, with 8 nucleotides matching TRBD2. The CDR3 is made up of 17 amino acids. Trimming removed 5 bases from V and 4 bases from J; junction bases left unmatched: 13. The V gene's germline CDR1 is SGHAT and CDR2 FQDESV (reference sequence). CDR3 sequence (DNA): TGTGCCAGCAGCCTAAATATACTGAGCGGGGGTTACAATGAGCAGTTCTTC. It encodes CASSLNILSGGYNEQFF. Filled out from reference TRBV11-1 and TRBJ2-1, the complete variable domain reads EAEVAQSPRYKITEKSQAVAFWCDPISGHATLYWYRQILGQGPELLVQFQDESVVDDSQLPKDRFSAERLKGVDSTLKIQPAELGDSAMYLCASSLNILSGGYNEQFFGPGTRLTVL.

The chain links TRBV5-1 to TRBJ2-6, with D unresolved. This CDR3 is built from 15 residues. V was trimmed by 2 bases and J by 2 bases, leaving 8 bases between them. From germline, CDR1 is SGHRS and CDR2 YFSETQ. The DNA for the CDR3 is TGCGCCAGCAGCTTCCGACAAGCTGGGGCCAACGTCCTGACTTTC. Translated: CASSFRQAGANVLTF. The full variable domain, its missing parts supplied by reference TRBV5-1 and TRBJ2-6, is KAGVTQTPRYLIKTRGQQVTLSCSPISGHRSVSWYQQTPGQGLQFLFEYFSETQRNKGNFPGRFSGRQFSNSRSEMNVSTLELGDSALYLCASSFRQAGANVLTFGAGSRLTVL.

V usage is TRBV28 and J usage is TRBJ2-1; 15 bases are a match to TRBD2. After removal of 5 bases from V and 8 bases from J, the junction contained 4 bases not matched to a gene. Germline V gene sequence: CDR1 MDHEN, CDR2 SYDVKM. The CDR3 is made up of 15 amino acids. The CDR3 protein is CASSKGLAGGDEQFF. CDR3 DNA sequence: TGTGCCAGCAGTAAGGGACTAGCGGGAGGTGATGAGCAGTTCTTC.

The chain employs TRBV5-1 and TRBJ2-5, with D possibly called TRBD1 or TRBD2 (5 bases each). Trimming cost V 2 bases and J 3 bases, with 11 bases left between them. The CDR3 runs to 14 residues. Germline V gene lookup returns CDR1 SGHRS and CDR2 YFSETQ. The CDR3 DNA reads TGCGCCAGCAGCTTACTAGGGACGGAAGAGACCCAGTACTTC. Protein: CASSLLGTEETQYF.

This chain links TRBV9 with TRBJ1-4; 10 positions match TRBD1. The CDR3 runs 15 residues. V was clipped by 4 bases and J by 7 bases; unmatched bases: 7. From germline, CDR1 is SGDLS and CDR2 YYNGEE. The CDR3 nucleotides are TGTGCCAGCAGCACAAGACAGGGGGCGAGTGAAAAACTGTTTTTT. This gives the protein CASSTRQGASEKLFF.

This chain uses TRBV9 with TRBJ2-1, with a tentative D call TRBD1 (6 bases). The V end was cut by 3 bases, the J end by 0 bases, with 10 bases between. This CDR3 is 15 amino acids long. The germline V gene has CDR1 SGDLS and CDR2 YYNGEE. CDR3 residues: CASSEQGSSYNEQFF. CDR3 bases: TGTGCCAGCAGCGAGCAGGGGAGCTCCTACAATGAGCAGTTCTTC.

In its sample, this clone was seen a few times. The V and J genes are TRBV4-3 and TRBJ2-3; D is unclear. Germline V CDR1 and CDR2: LGHNA, YSLEER. The CDR3 consists of 14 residues. V was pared by 4 bases and J by 0 bases, with 8 bases between. The CDR3 protein is CASSRLDSTDTQYF. CDR3 nucleotides: TGCGCCAGCAGCCGACTGGACAGCACAGATACGCAGTATTTT.

The rearrangement links TRBV5-1 to TRBJ2-6; 7 bases fit TRBD1. CDR3 length: 15 residues. The germline V gene has CDR1 SGHRS and CDR2 YFSETQ. V shed 4 bases, J shed 1 base, and the junction held 2 bases outside the gene matches. In DNA form, the CDR3 reads TGCGCCAGCAGCACACAGGGGTCTGGGGCCAACGTCCTGACTTTC. Translating it yields CASSTQGSGANVLTF.

This chain joins TRBV19 and TRBJ2-1, with 8 bases aligning to TRBD2. The CDR3 length is 15 residues. V shed 6 bases, J shed 6 bases, and the junction held 10 bases outside the gene matches. CDR1 and CDR2 from the germline V gene are LNHDA and SQIVND (reference sequence). In DNA, the CDR3 is TGTGCCAGTAGCCGTACTATCGGGGGGGCCAATGAGCAGTTCTTC. Translation gives CASSRTIGGANEQFF.

The V and J genes are TRBV5-1 and TRBJ1-1; 10 bases agree with TRBD1. Germline V gene lookup returns CDR1 SGHRS and CDR2 YFSETQ. This CDR3 comprises 15 residues. The V gene end was trimmed by 0 bases and the J gene end by 6 bases; junction bases not matched to a gene: 5. CDR3 residues: CASSLEGDRGSEAFF. As DNA, the CDR3 is TGCGCCAGCAGCTTGGAGGGGGACAGGGGATCTGAAGCTTTCTTT.

V usage is TRBV6-6 and J usage is TRBJ2-5; no reliable D call. From germline, CDR1 is MNHNY and CDR2 SVGAGI (reference sequence). This CDR3 comprises 11 residues. V dropped 1 base and J dropped 5 bases, with 2 bases sitting between them. The CDR3 coding sequence is TGTGCCAGCAGTTACTTGGAGACCCAGTACTTC. Translating it yields CASSYLETQYF.

This sequence joins TRBV7-2 and TRBJ1-2; TRBD1 is a possible D gene (5 bases). Looked up from germline, CDR1 is SGHTA and CDR2 is FQGNSA. Between the trimmed V and J ends, which lost 5 bases and 4 bases, there was a span of 20 bases. The CDR3 loop spans 16 amino acids. The CDR3 loop is CASSLDLGRQSYGYTF. CDR3 coding DNA: TGTGCCAGCAGCCTAGACCTGGGACGACAGAGCTATGGCTACACCTTC.

The CDR3 sequence is CASSFLIVPAGNNEQFF. CDR3 DNA sequence: TGTGCCAGCAGCTTTCTGATCGTTCCAGCGGGGAACAATGAGCAGTTCTTC. J is TRBJ2-1 and V is TRBV7-2; 7 bases fit TRBD2. The germline V gene encodes CDR1 SGHTA and CDR2 FQGNSA. The J segment lost 5 bases and the V segment lost 3 bases, leaving 13 bases of the junction unmatched. The CDR3 is 17 amino acids.

The chain employs TRBV7-3 and TRBJ2-3; the D gene is possibly TRBD2 (7 bases). Trimming cost V 1 base and J 4 bases, with 12 bases left between them. This CDR3 has 15 residues. Looked up from germline, CDR1 is SGHTA and CDR2 is FQGTGA. CDR3: CASSLNGGPPDTQYF. As DNA, the CDR3 is TGTGCCAGCAGCTTAAACGGGGGGCCCCCAGATACGCAGTATTTT.

There are a few counts of this clone. V and J are TRBV7-8 and TRBJ2-7; the D gene could be TRBD1 or TRBD2 (7 bases each). Germline-derived CDR1 and CDR2 are SGHVS and FQNEAQ. V shed 8 bases and J shed 0 bases, with 14 bases lying between them. CDR3 length: 14 residues. CDR3 nucleotide sequence: TGTGCCAGCGGGAGGGACAGTTACTCCTACGAGCAGTACTTC. Amino acid sequence: CASGRDSYSYEQYF. The full variable domain, in which reference TRBV7-8 and TRBJ2-7 provide the parts outside the CDR3, is GAGVSQSPRYKVAKRGQDVALRCDPISGHVSLFWYQQALGQGPEFLTYFQNEAQLDKSGLPSDRFFAERPEGSVSTLKIQRTQQEDSAVYLCASGRDSYSYEQYFGPGTRLTVT.

V gene TRBV28 combines with J gene TRBJ2-3; tentative D call: TRBD2 (6 bases). The CDR3 has 15 amino acids. The V gene's germline CDR1 is MDHEN and CDR2 SYDVKM. Trimming pared 2 bases from V and 2 bases from J, leaving 11 bases between. CDR3 DNA sequence: TGTGCCAGCAGTTTACTGGGACTTACCACAGATACGCAGTATTTT. Protein sequence: CASSLLGLTTDTQYF.

V gene TRBV7-9 combines with J gene TRBJ2-1; 9 positions agree with TRBD2. This CDR3 comprises 15 residues. Unmatched junction bases numbered 6, after V lost 1 base and J lost 8 bases. In germline, CDR1 is SEHNR, CDR2 FQNEAQ (reference sequence). CDR3 sequence reads: CASSLVSSGVHEQFF. CDR3 sequence (DNA): TGTGCCAGCAGCTTAGTCTCTAGCGGGGTGCATGAGCAGTTCTTC.

The chain uses TRBV5-1 and TRBJ2-1, with D perhaps matching TRBD1 (5 bases). Trimming shortened V by 4 bases and J by 10 bases, and 12 bases separated the two germline ends. CDR1 SGHRS and CDR2 YFSETQ come from the germline V gene. The CDR3 totals 12 residues. CDR3 in DNA: TGCGCCAGCAGCGGCAGGGTACGCGAGCAGTTCTTC. Its translation: CASSGRVREQFF.

The chain carries TRBV7-2 and TRBJ2-7; either TRBD1 or TRBD2 may fit D (5 bases each). Germline V gives CDR1 SGHTA, CDR2 FQGNSA. The CDR3 has 16 amino acids. V lost 4 bases and J lost 1, with 17 bases in between. This CDR3 is CASSYAGIRGSYEQYF. The CDR3 nucleotides read TGTGCCAGCAGCTACGCAGGGATCCGGGGATCCTACGAGCAGTACTTC. The variable domain in full, completed from reference TRBV7-2 and TRBJ2-7, reads GAGVSQSPSNKVTEKGKDVELRCDPISGHTALYWYRQSLGQGLEFLIYFQGNSAPDKSGLPSDRFSAERTGGSVSTLTIQRTQQEDSAVYLCASSYAGIRGSYEQYFGPGTRLTVT.

The rearrangement joins TRBV13 to TRBJ2-7; D not certain. The V and J ends lost 4 bases and 0 bases respectively, with 10 bases between them. CDR1 and CDR2 (germline): PRHDT, FYEKMQ (reference sequence). CDR3 length equals 14 residues. The CDR3 loop reads CASSSNRLSYEQYF. The CDR3 nucleotides read TGTGCCAGCAGCTCCAACAGACTCTCCTACGAGCAGTACTTC.

This chain uses TRBV25-1 with TRBJ1-2, with 7 bases that match TRBD1. This CDR3 has 15 residues. Looked up from germline, CDR1 is MGHDK and CDR2 is SYGVNS. V lost 4 bases to trimming and J lost 1 base; unmatched junction nucleotides: 6. The CDR3: CASSATTGINYGYTF. CDR3 DNA: TGTGCCAGCAGTGCCACGACAGGGATTAACTATGGCTACACCTTC.